This T cell receptor beta chain was found in a study of CD8+ T cells in alopecia areata. About the study: People stayed on tofacitinib for 6 to 18 months, then stopped the drug for 6 months.

Both peripheral blood and punch biopsies of lesional scalp skin were obtained from patients who had alopecia areata. From PBMCs, CD4+ and CD8+ T cells were sorted. Study-wide results and limits: Scalp lesions, especially in alopecia totalis/universalis, had higher clonality than normal scalp.

J lost 7 bases, V lost 3 bases, and 11 bases had no gene match. CDR3 length equals 15 residues. Germline CDR1 reads SGHRS; CDR2 reads YFSETQ. This clone was found a few times. What it binds is not known. Extracted from the samples, RNA was reverse transcribed into cDNA to serve as the sequencing template. Method: immunoSEQ multiplex PCR; TCRdb's copy keeps in-frame clones and lacks some. The sample holds 150,000 to 200,000 clones, 67% seen once. This chain uses TRBV5-1 with TRBJ1-2; TRBD1 agrees at 8 bases. This receptor was taken from a human donor with alopecia areata. Sequences were derived from CD8+ T cells sorted from blood, sampled at week 0. The CDR3 loop is CASSSRTGLGSGYTF. CDR3 in DNA: TGCGCCAGCAGCTCGAGGACAGGGTTAGGGTCTGGCTACACCTTC.